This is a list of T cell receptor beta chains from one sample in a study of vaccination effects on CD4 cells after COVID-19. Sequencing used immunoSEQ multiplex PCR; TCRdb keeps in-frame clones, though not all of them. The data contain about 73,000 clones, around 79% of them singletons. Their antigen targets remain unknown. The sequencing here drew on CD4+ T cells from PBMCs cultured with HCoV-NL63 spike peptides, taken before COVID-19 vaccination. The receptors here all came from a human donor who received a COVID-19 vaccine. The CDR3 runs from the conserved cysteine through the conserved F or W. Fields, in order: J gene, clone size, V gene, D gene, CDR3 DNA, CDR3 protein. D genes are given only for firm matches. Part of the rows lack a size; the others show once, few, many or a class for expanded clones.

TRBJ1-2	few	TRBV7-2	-	TGTGCCAGCAGCTTAGCGCCGGACAGCTATGGCTACACCTTC	CASSLAPDSYGYTF
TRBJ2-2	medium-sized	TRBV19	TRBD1	TGTGCCAGTAGGTTAGGACAGGTAGACACCGGGGAGCTGTTTTTT	CASRLGQVDTGELFF
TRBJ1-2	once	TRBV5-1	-	TGCGCCAGCAGCTTGTCTCCTCGGGACTGGAACTATGGCTACACCTTC	CASSLSPRDWNYGYTF
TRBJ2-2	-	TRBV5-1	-	TGCGCCAGCAGCTTAAACGATAATCATGAGGGGGAGCTGTTTTTT	CASSLNDNHEGELFF
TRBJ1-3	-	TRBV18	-	TGTGCCAGCTCACGGGCAGTTGGAAACACCATATATTTT	CASSRAVGNTIYF
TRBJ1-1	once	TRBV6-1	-	TGTGCCAGCAGTGAGGGTGAGGGGCGGGGGACTGAAGCTTTCTTT	CASSEGEGRGTEAFF
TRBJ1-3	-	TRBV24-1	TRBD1	TGTGCCACCAGTGACCGTCCCGGGACAGGGGTTGGAAACACCATATATTTT	CATSDRPGTGVGNTIYF
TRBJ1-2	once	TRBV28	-	TGTGCCAGCAGTTTGGCAGCCCTGTTCGCTAACTATGGCTACACCTTC	CASSLAALFANYGYTF
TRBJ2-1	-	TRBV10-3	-	TGTGCCATCAGCCCAACCACTGCGGTCTCCTACAATGAGCAGTTCTTC	CAISPTTAVSYNEQFF
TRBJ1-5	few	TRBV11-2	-	TGTGCCAGCAGCTTAGGCAGGGAACAGCCCCAGCATTTT	CASSLGREQPQHF
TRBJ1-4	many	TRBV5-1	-	TGCGCCAGCAGCTTGCAGGCTTCGAATGAAAAACTGTTTTTT	CASSLQASNEKLFF
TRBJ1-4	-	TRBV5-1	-	TGCGCCAGCAGCTTGCGGACAGTGGATCCAAAACTGTTTTTT	CASSLRTVDPKLFF
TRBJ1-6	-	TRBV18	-	TGTGCCAGCTCACCACAGGGGCCCGCCTATAATTCACCCCTCCACTTT	CASSPQGPAYNSPLHF
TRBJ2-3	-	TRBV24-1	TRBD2	TGTGCCACCAACCAGGGTGGGGGGGCAGATACGCAGTATTTT	CATNQGGGADTQYF
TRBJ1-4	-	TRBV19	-	TGTGCCAGTAGTATACGGGAGGGGCGTCATGAAAAACTGTTTTTT	CASSIREGRHEKLFF
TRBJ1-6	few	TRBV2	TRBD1	TGTGCCAGCAAACCGGGACAGGGGGCAGGAAATTCACCCCTCCACTTT	CASKPGQGAGNSPLHF
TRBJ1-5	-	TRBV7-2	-	TGTGCCAGCAGCTTAGTAGAGGGGCGAGGCCAGCCCCAGCATTTT	CASSLVEGRGQPQHF
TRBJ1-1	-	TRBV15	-	TGTGCCACCAGCAGCCCTCCTGGGCGGACTGAAGCTTTCTTT	CATSSPPGRTEAFF
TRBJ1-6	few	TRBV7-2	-	TGTGCCAGCAGCACGGCCGCGGGGAACTCACCCCTCCACTTT	CASSTAAGNSPLHF
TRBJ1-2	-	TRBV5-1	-	TGCGCCAGCAGCCCGGTCCAGGGTTCCTATGGCTACACCTTC	CASSPVQGSYGYTF
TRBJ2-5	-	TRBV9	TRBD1	TGTGCCAGCAGCCCCCAGACAGGGCCTACCTGGGAGACCCAGTACTTC	CASSPQTGPTWETQYF
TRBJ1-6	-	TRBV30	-	TGTGCCTGGAACTTTGGTGGGGCCGGGGGGCCTTCACCCCTCCACTTT	CAWNFGGAGGPSPLHF
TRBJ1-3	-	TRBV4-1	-	TGCGCCAGCAGCCAAGACCGAGGAAACACCATATATTTT	CASSQDRGNTIYF
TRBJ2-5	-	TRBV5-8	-	TGTGCCAGCCCCTCGGTCTTAACAAGGGGAGAGACCCAGTACTTC	CASPSVLTRGETQYF
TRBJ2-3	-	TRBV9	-	TGTGCCAGCAGCGTGACCGACACAGATACGCAGTATTTT	CASSVTDTDTQYF